Below are 17 T cell receptor beta chains sequenced from a single sample in a study of patients and donors after allogeneic stem cell transplantation. MiXCR, applied by TCRdb to the RT-PCR reads, yields one record per CDR3 protein. This sample yields 200,000 to 250,000 distinct CDR3 sequences, of which 12% to 15% are seen a single time; around a tenth belongs to the top ten. Sequencing was carried out using blood, either unsorted or a sorted T cell fraction (not recorded which). The receptors were gathered from a human donor who was either an allogeneic HSCT recipient or a stem cell or donor lymphocyte infusion donor (not recorded which). It is not recorded whose cells these are; they may come from a transplant donor.

This clonotype was recorded at least ten times. The chain employs TRBV5-1 and TRBJ2-2; D unclear. This CDR3 is built from 16 residues. Trimming left V 2 bases short and J 0 bases short, with 11 bases between. The V gene's germline CDR1 is SGHRS and CDR2 YFSETQ. Written as DNA, the CDR3 is TGCGCCAGCAGCTTCCTCGATCCCCCGAACACCGGGGAGCTGTTTTTT. It yields the protein CASSFLDPPNTGELFF.

The table lists this clonotype with a few counts. The V call is TRBV4-1, the J call TRBJ1-3, with 7 positions matching TRBD1. V gave up 2 bases and J gave up 0 bases; unmatched junction bases: 7. In germline, CDR1 is MGHRA, CDR2 YSYEKL. The CDR3 has 17 residues. The CDR3 spells CASSQRRDSPSGNTIYF. The CDR3 DNA is TGCGCCAGCAGCCAAAGGCGGGACAGTCCCTCTGGAAACACCATATATTTT.

This clonotype showed up many times. The V call is TRBV12-3 or TRBV12-4, the J call TRBJ1-5; possibly TRBD1 for D (5 bases). V was cut by 3 bases and J by 4 bases, with 10 bases left in between. The CDR3 covers 14 residues. CDR3 in amino acids: CASSFNRRNQPQHF. CDR3 nucleotides: TGTGCCAGCAGTTTTAACAGGAGGAATCAGCCCCAGCATTTT.

This clonotype was seen ten or more times. V usage is TRBV6-6 and J usage is TRBJ1-4, with D perhaps matching TRBD1 (6 bases). Germline assignment: CDR1 MNHNY and CDR2 SVGAGI (reference sequence). The CDR3 totals 12 residues. Deletions cut 10 bases from V and 7 bases from J, with 13 bases between. The DNA of the CDR3 is TGTGCCATCCAGGGGTGGGGTGAAAAACTGTTTTTT. It codes for CAIQGWGEKLFF.

This clonotype was seen more than once but under ten times. V and J are TRBV13 and TRBJ2-7, with D unresolved. In germline, CDR1 is PRHDT, CDR2 FYEKMQ (reference sequence). V was pared by 5 bases and J by 2 bases, with 10 bases between. The CDR3 length is 13 residues. DNA of the CDR3: TGTGCCAGCAGCCTGGCGCGAGCCTACGAGCAGTACTTC. This translates into CASSLARAYEQYF.

This clonotype was recorded a few times. The CDR3 sequence is CATSRGARGTEAFF. CDR3 DNA: TGTGCCACCAGCAGAGGAGCCAGGGGAACTGAAGCTTTCTTT. The J gene is TRBJ1-1, the V gene TRBV15; a possible D gene is TRBD1 (6 bases). In germline, CDR1 is LNHNV, CDR2 YYDKDF (reference sequence). Trimming pared 1 base from V and 5 bases from J, leaving 11 bases between. This CDR3 spans 14 amino acids.

The chain links TRBV6-2 or TRBV6-3 to TRBJ2-3; TRBD2 matches 9 bases. The CDR3 runs to 14 residues. Germline loops: CDR1 MNHEY, CDR2 SVGEGT. The V segment lost 7 bases and the J segment 6 bases; nucleotides outside the gene matches: 8. The CDR3 loop is CASKRLAGSDTQYF. In DNA form, the CDR3 reads TGTGCCAGCAAGCGGCTAGCGGGATCCGATACGCAGTATTTT.

This clonotype was seen at least ten times. The genes are TRBV27 and TRBJ1-1, with 9 bases matching TRBD1. Trimming at V came to 6 bases and at J to 7 bases, leaving 9 bases not matched to a gene. Germline CDR1 is MNHEY and CDR2 is SMNVEV (reference sequence). The CDR3 is 14 residues long. This chain's CDR3 is CASRYRGQVDEAFF. For the CDR3, the DNA is TGTGCCAGCAGGTACAGGGGGCAGGTCGATGAAGCTTTCTTT.

The J gene is TRBJ2-7, the V gene TRBV5-1, with D perhaps TRBD2 (6 bases). The CDR3 runs 15 residues. Trimming pared 2 bases from V and 0 bases from J, leaving 12 bases between. Germline loops: CDR1 SGHRS, CDR2 YFSETQ. The DNA for the CDR3 is TGCGCCAGCAGCTTAGACGGGGGTACCTCCTACGAGCAGTACTTC. Translating it yields CASSLDGGTSYEQYF. The full variable domain, completed using reference TRBV5-1 and TRBJ2-7, is KAGVTQTPRYLIKTRGQQVTLSCSPISGHRSVSWYQQTPGQGLQFLFEYFSETQRNKGNFPGRFSGRQFSNSRSEMNVSTLELGDSALYLCASSLDGGTSYEQYFGPGTRLTVT.

CDR3 DNA sequence: TGTGCCTGGAGTGTCCGGAACGAGCAGTACTTC. Translated, it gives CAWSVRNEQYF. The chain joins TRBV30 to TRBJ2-7; no clear D gene. The CDR3 contains 11 residues. V lost 0 bases, J lost 5 bases, and 5 bases lay in between. Germline V gene lookup returns CDR1 GTSNPN and CDR2 SVGIG (reference sequence).

The chain has TRBV5-5 and TRBJ2-7, with D possibly TRBD1 on 6 matching bases. CDR1 is SGHKS, CDR2 YYEKEE, per germline (reference sequence). Deletions cut 5 bases from V and 2 bases from J, with 11 bases between. This CDR3 region has 13 residues. CDR3 protein: CASSRTDTYEQYF. CDR3 bases: TGTGCCAGCAGTCGGACAGATACCTACGAGCAGTACTTC. Filled out from reference TRBV5-5 and TRBJ2-7, the complete variable domain reads DAGVTQSPTHLIKTRGQQVTLRCSPISGHKSVSWYQQVLGQGPQFIFQYYEKEERGRGNFPDRFSARQFPNYSSELNVNALLLGDSALYLCASSRTDTYEQYFGPGTRLTVT.

The chain couples TRBV2 to TRBJ2-1; no reliable D call. V was pared by 3 bases and J by 7 bases, with 7 bases between. CDR1 is SNHLY and CDR2 is FYNNEI in the germline V gene. This CDR3 contains 12 residues. The CDR3 spells CASSDLWNEQFF. The DNA for the CDR3 is TGTGCCAGCAGTGATCTATGGAATGAGCAGTTCTTC.

This rearrangement joins TRBV5-6 to TRBJ2-1; D gene unclear. The CDR3 sequence is 15 residues long. From germline, CDR1 is SGHDT and CDR2 YYEEEE. V dropped 1 base and J dropped 5 bases, with 13 bases sitting between them. This chain's CDR3 is CASSLFQVFDNEQFF. As DNA, the CDR3 is TGTGCCAGCAGCTTGTTTCAGGTTTTTGACAATGAGCAGTTCTTC.

This clonotype was detected a few times. Here the CDR3 DNA reads TGTGCCAGCAGCGTAACGGCCGGTAATTCACCCCTCCACTTT. Its translation: CASSVTAGNSPLHF. The chain carries TRBV9 and TRBJ1-6; D call uncertain. V was pared by 1 base and J by 6 bases, with 8 bases between. The CDR3 is made up of 14 amino acids. CDR1 is SGDLS and CDR2 is YYNGEE in the germline V gene.

The chain joins TRBV6-5 to TRBJ2-2; D is unclear. Germline assignment: CDR1 MNHEY and CDR2 SVGAGI. V was shortened by 0 bases and J by 1 base, with 9 bases between the two germline ends. The CDR3 totals 16 residues. Here the CDR3 reads CASSYSLVGNTGELFF. CDR3 DNA sequence: TGTGCCAGCAGTTACTCCTTAGTGGGGAACACCGGGGAGCTGTTTTTT.

This clonotype was seen only a few times. This sequence joins TRBV6-2 or TRBV6-3 and TRBJ2-3; 7 nucleotides line up with TRBD2. The V gene end was trimmed by 8 bases and the J gene end by 5 bases; junction bases not matched to a gene: 13. The germline V gene encodes CDR1 MNHEY and CDR2 SVGEGT. The CDR3 has 15 amino acids. CDR3 coding DNA: TGTGCCAGCGCCCTGCCGAGCGGGGTAAGAGATACGCAGTATTTT. It yields the protein CASALPSGVRDTQYF.

This clonotype was found a few times. The chain employs TRBV7-8 and TRBJ2-2, with D tentatively TRBD2 (6 bases). V was shortened by 2 bases and J by 6 bases, with 13 bases between the two germline ends. Germline CDR1 reads SGHVS; CDR2 reads FQNEAQ. There are 15 residues in the CDR3. The CDR3 sequence is CASSLIRWGAGELFF. The CDR3 nucleotides read TGTGCCAGCAGCTTAATACGGTGGGGGGCCGGGGAGCTGTTTTTT. The whole variable domain, filled in from reference TRBV7-8 and TRBJ2-2, reads GAGVSQSPRYKVAKRGQDVALRCDPISGHVSLFWYQQALGQGPEFLTYFQNEAQLDKSGLPSDRFFAERPEGSVSTLKIQRTQQEDSAVYLCASSLIRWGAGELFFGEGSRLTVL.